One TCR beta chain is described in this entry. V trimming: 6 bases; J trimming: 6 bases; junction bases outside the gene matches: 5. CDR3 length: 13 amino acids. Germline values: CDR1 SGHRS, CDR2 YFSETQ. This table comes from immunoSEQ multiplex PCR, and its TCRdb copy is limited to in-frame clones, with some not included. The profile shows about 70,000 clones, roughly 81% of them singletons. The sample comes from a study of blood T cell repertoires in COVID-19. For the study at large: Samples taken during acute and convalescent COVID-19 were collected in the United States, Italy and Spain. The cDNA or gDNA used as material had been derived from T cells, B-cell-depleted T cells, or PBMCs.

Sequenced input: peripheral blood. This sequence joins TRBV5-1 and TRBJ2-7; TRBD2 agrees at 11 bases. The source is a woman between 70 and 85 years old with acute or convalescent COVID-19. For the CDR3, the DNA is TGCGCCAGCACAGTAGCGGGGGGGGTCGAGCAGTACTTC. It specifies CASTVAGGVEQYF.